Listed here are 19 T cell receptor beta chains from one sample, sequenced in a study of blood T cell repertoires in COVID-19 (dated by TCRdb to between 2020 and 2021). Libraries were constructed by the immunoSEQ multiplex PCR assay. The immuneACCESS repertoire file appears here via TCRdb, limited to in-frame rearrangements. These files lack a portion of the clones; in checked studies, under half of the deficit traces to unresolved V genes, and the cause of the others is not known. The sample records about 410,000 clones, 89% of which are singletons. Less than 2% of the sample is held by the ten biggest clonotypes. Sequencing input: peripheral blood. The receptors derive from a woman between 40 and 55 years old with COVID-19, enrolled during active disease.

The chain is built from TRBV10-1 and TRBJ2-2; 9 bases agree with TRBD1. The length of the CDR3 is 17 residues. From germline, CDR1 is WNHNN and CDR2 SYGVQD (reference sequence). The trim removed 4 bases at V and 1 base at J, leaving 7 bases unmatched. The CDR3 region has the DNA TGCGCCAGCAGTGGGGGACAGGGACCCGTGAACACCGGGGAGCTGTTTTTT. The encoded protein is CASSGGQGPVNTGELFF.

The chain combines TRBV19 with TRBJ2-5; 8 nucleotides line up with TRBD1. Germline CDR1 and CDR2: LNHDA and SQIVND (reference sequence). The J segment lost 7 bases and the V segment lost 4 bases, leaving 2 bases of the junction unmatched. CDR3 size: 12 residues. The CDR3 spells CASSSTGGTQYF. DNA for the CDR3: TGTGCCAGTAGTAGCACAGGGGGGACCCAGTACTTC.

This CDR3 reads CATLGQPNTGELFF. The CDR3 DNA is TGTGCCACACTGGGACAGCCGAACACCGGGGAGCTGTTTTTT. The rearrangement uses TRBV7-9 and TRBJ2-2; the match to TRBD1 covers 7 bases. Germline V gene lookup returns CDR1 SEHNR and CDR2 FQNEAQ (reference sequence). The trim removed 10 bases at V and 0 bases at J, leaving 5 bases unmatched. This CDR3 spans 14 amino acids. The full variable domain, its missing parts supplied by reference TRBV7-9 and TRBJ2-2, is DTGVSQNPRHKITKRGQNVTFRCDPISEHNRLYWYRQTLGQGPEFLTYFQNEAQLEKSRLLSDRFSAERPKGSFSTLEIQRTEQGDSAMYLCATLGQPNTGELFFGEGSRLTVL.

This clone turned up a few times. The chain employs TRBV6-2 or TRBV6-3 and TRBJ1-2, with a possible D match to TRBD1 (5 bases). Germline CDR1 is MNHEY and CDR2 is SVGEGT. CDR3 size: 15 residues. Trimming took off 2 bases at V and 4 bases at J, with 14 bases between the two ends. DNA of the CDR3: TGTGCCAGCAGTTACGGCGGGGGATCAATCTATGGCTACACCTTC. The encoded protein is CASSYGGGSIYGYTF.

The chain combines TRBV7-9 with TRBJ2-7; D is uncertain. V was cut by 1 base and J by 2 bases, with 9 bases left in between. This CDR3 comprises 14 residues. Germline CDR1 is SEHNR and CDR2 is FQNEAQ (reference sequence). This CDR3 is CASSLGASPYEQYF. The DNA for the CDR3 is TGTGCCAGCAGCTTAGGAGCTTCCCCCTACGAGCAGTACTTC.

The chain is built from TRBV27 and TRBJ1-6; TRBD1 might be the D (5 bases). The germline CDR1 and CDR2 sequences are MNHEY and SMNVEV (reference sequence). V dropped 2 bases and J dropped 13 bases, with 12 bases sitting between them. The CDR3 spans 13 residues. The CDR3 loop is CASSLVVGVPLHF. DNA of the CDR3: TGTGCCAGCAGTTTAGTAGTAGGGGTCCCCCTCCACTTT.

The chain recombines TRBV4-1 with TRBJ2-1, with TRBD2 matching 8 bases. The germline V gene has CDR1 MGHRA and CDR2 YSYEKL. CDR3 length: 16 amino acids. Unmatched junction bases numbered 14, after V lost 4 bases and J lost 9 bases. This CDR3 is CASSPPRAGGASEQFF. CDR3 coding DNA: TGCGCCAGCAGCCCGCCCCGGGCGGGGGGCGCTTCTGAGCAGTTCTTC.

The chain couples TRBV7-9 to TRBJ1-2; 9 positions match TRBD1. The CDR3 spans 14 residues. Germline V gene lookup returns CDR1 SEHNR and CDR2 FQNEAQ (reference sequence). After removal of 11 bases from V and 2 bases from J, the junction contained 9 bases not matched to a gene. The CDR3 loop is CAGYRTGANYGYTF. CDR3 DNA: TGTGCCGGTTATCGGACAGGGGCGAACTATGGCTACACCTTC. Complete variable domain (other parts from reference TRBV7-9 and TRBJ1-2): DTGVSQNPRHKITKRGQNVTFRCDPISEHNRLYWYRQTLGQGPEFLTYFQNEAQLEKSRLLSDRFSAERPKGSFSTLEIQRTEQGDSAMYLCAGYRTGANYGYTFGSGTRLTVV.

The chain couples TRBV29-1 to TRBJ2-5; 11 bases are shared with TRBD2. With 3 bases clipped from V and 5 bases from J, the junction kept 8 bases outside the gene matches. The CDR3 consists of 15 residues. Germline values: CDR1 SQVTM, CDR2 ANQGSEA. The CDR3 protein is CSVDSLAGAGETQYF. CDR3 sequence (DNA): TGCAGCGTTGACTCACTAGCGGGGGCCGGGGAGACCCAGTACTTC.

The chain links TRBV11-3 to TRBJ1-1, with a possible D match to TRBD1 (6 bases). CDR3 length equals 13 residues. Trimming cost V 5 bases and J 11 bases, with 18 bases left between them. CDR1 SGHNT and CDR2 YENEEA come from the germline V gene. The CDR3 bases are TGTGCCAGCAGCCCCGCTGGCGGGGGGGCCGCTTTCTTT. It yields the protein CASSPAGGGAAFF.

The rearrangement uses TRBV7-9 and TRBJ1-1; D is perhaps TRBD1 (5 bases). The CDR3 is 13 residues long. Germline V gene lookup returns CDR1 SEHNR and CDR2 FQNEAQ (reference sequence). Trimming removed 5 bases at V and 3 bases at J, with 10 bases between. CDR3 nucleotide sequence: TGTGCCAGCAGCGCTCAAGGGGACACTGAAGCTTTCTTT. Protein product: CASSAQGDTEAFF. The variable domain in full, with the rest retrieved from reference TRBV7-9 and TRBJ1-1, is DTGVSQNPRHKITKRGQNVTFRCDPISEHNRLYWYRQTLGQGPEFLTYFQNEAQLEKSRLLSDRFSAERPKGSFSTLEIQRTEQGDSAMYLCASSAQGDTEAFFGQGTRLTVV.

The rearrangement joins TRBV27 to TRBJ2-1, with D tentatively TRBD2 (5 bases). The germline gives CDR1 MNHEY, CDR2 SMNVEV (reference sequence). The CDR3 totals 14 residues. Trimming shortened V by 6 bases and J by 9 bases, and 18 bases separated the two germline ends. CDR3 sequence: CASRGGGLSSEQFF. The CDR3 DNA sequence: TGTGCCAGCAGGGGCGGTGGACTTTCGTCTGAGCAGTTCTTC.

This clone was detected once. The chain joins TRBV6-6 to TRBJ1-1; D is unresolved. This CDR3 is 16 amino acids long. The V end was cut by 6 bases, the J end by 2 bases, with 19 bases between. Germline V gives CDR1 MNHNY, CDR2 SVGAGI (reference sequence). The CDR3 region has the DNA TGTGCCAGCAGAGATCAAAGAGGTTCTCCAAACACTGAAGCTTTCTTT. This encodes CASRDQRGSPNTEAFF.

The chain recombines TRBV4-1 with TRBJ1-2; 7 bases are shared with TRBD1. The CDR3 length is 16 residues. Germline V gene sequence: CDR1 MGHRA, CDR2 YSYEKL. With 3 bases clipped from V and 8 bases from J, the junction kept 15 bases outside the gene matches. The CDR3 nucleotides are TGCGCCAGCAGCCAGATCGGAGCCGGGACAGCGAGCGGCTACACCTTC. Its protein product is CASSQIGAGTASGYTF.

The CDR3 loop reads CASSLETGNSPLHF. The CDR3 nucleotides are TGCGCCAGCAGCTTGGAAACAGGGAATTCACCCCTCCACTTT. This chain joins TRBV5-1 and TRBJ1-6; D might be TRBD1 (6 bases). This CDR3 is 14 amino acids long. Trimming shortened V by 0 bases and J by 7 bases, and 8 bases separated the two germline ends. Germline CDR1 and CDR2: SGHRS and YFSETQ.

The V gene is TRBV5-6, the J gene TRBJ1-1, with 9 positions matching TRBD1. Germline V CDR1 and CDR2: SGHDT, YYEEEE. The CDR3 covers 14 residues. J gave up 4 bases and V 4 bases, and 5 bases lay outside the gene matches. CDR3 in amino acids: CASSRKTGGTEAFF. The DNA of the CDR3 is TGTGCCAGCAGCCGAAAGACAGGGGGCACTGAAGCTTTCTTT.

The rearrangement links TRBV27 to TRBJ2-2, with D tentatively TRBD2 (7 bases). CDR1 and CDR2 from the germline V gene are MNHEY and SMNVEV (reference sequence). V lost 3 bases to trimming and J lost 6 bases, with 17 bases between them. CDR3 length equals 16 residues. Here the CDR3 reads CASSFGGWGAAGELFF. The CDR3 DNA reads as TGTGCCAGCAGTTTCGGGGGGTGGGGGGCTGCCGGGGAGCTGTTTTTT.

The chain couples TRBV5-5 to TRBJ1-1, with 9 nucleotides matching TRBD1. CDR3 length equals 16 residues. Trimming took 4 bases from V and 6 from J; bases not matched to a gene: 13. CDR1 is SGHKS, CDR2 YYEKEE, per germline (reference sequence). CDR3 in amino acids: CASSLQGALIGAEAFF. In nucleotides, the CDR3 is TGTGCCAGCAGCCTACAGGGGGCCTTAATCGGTGCTGAAGCTTTCTTT. The full variable domain, in which reference TRBV5-5 and TRBJ1-1 provide the parts outside the CDR3, is DAGVTQSPTHLIKTRGQQVTLRCSPISGHKSVSWYQQVLGQGPQFIFQYYEKEERGRGNFPDRFSARQFPNYSSELNVNALLLGDSALYLCASSLQGALIGAEAFFGQGTRLTVV.

This clone has just one count. The chain joins TRBV7-3 to TRBJ2-3; 9 bases are a match to TRBD2. The length of the CDR3 is 17 residues. V lost 5 bases and J lost 5; bases outside the gene matches: 14. Germline V lookup: CDR1 SGHTA, CDR2 FQGTGA. CDR3 nucleotide sequence: TGTGCCAGCAGCCGAGGACTGACTAGCGGCCCAATAGATACGCAGTATTTT. This sequence encodes CASSRGLTSGPIDTQYF.